This entry lists 9 T cell receptor beta chains sequenced from one sample in a study of T cells in Graves' hyperthyroidism and ophthalmopathy. Regions amplified from RNA transcripts were the TCR beta CDR3 regions. During a first-round RT-PCR of the TCR CDR3, the HTBI primer set was used. TCRdb reprocessed the multiplex PCR reads via MiXCR and lists one record per CDR3 protein. This sample has hundreds of thousands of distinct CDR3 sequences, with around 25% found just once. Source material: blood. These receptors were collected from a man between 45 and 60 years old with Graves' hyperthyroidism.

J is TRBJ2-5 and V is TRBV12-5, with 11 bases identical to TRBD2. CDR1 and CDR2 (germline): LGHNT, FRNRAP. Germline trimming cut 0 bases from V and 2 bases from J; bases unmatched to any gene: 8. CDR3 length equals 18 residues. The CDR3: CASGLVQTLAGGQETQYF. Written as DNA, the CDR3 is TGTGCTAGTGGTTTGGTACAGACCCTAGCGGGAGGACAAGAGACCCAGTACTTC.

This clonotype was seen only a few times. The rearrangement joins TRBV5-5 to TRBJ2-1; the match to TRBD1 covers 7 bases. The CDR3 is 16 residues long. Germline trimming cut 0 bases from V and 7 bases from J; bases unmatched to any gene: 10. Germline CDR1 reads SGHKS; CDR2 reads YYEKEE (reference sequence). In DNA form, the CDR3 reads TGTGCCAGCAGCTTGGCCCCGACCGGGACAGAGAATGAGCAGTTCTTC. Translation gives CASSLAPTGTENEQFF. The variable domain in full, completed from reference TRBV5-5 and TRBJ2-1, reads DAGVTQSPTHLIKTRGQQVTLRCSPISGHKSVSWYQQVLGQGPQFIFQYYEKEERGRGNFPDRFSARQFPNYSSELNVNALLLGDSALYLCASSLAPTGTENEQFFGPGTRLTVL.

The sample holds a few counts of this clonotype. This rearrangement joins TRBV24-1 to TRBJ2-5; no definite D call. From germline, CDR1 is KGHDR and CDR2 SFDVKD. Deletions cut 3 bases from V and 4 bases from J, with 14 bases between. There are 15 residues in the CDR3. The CDR3 nucleotides read TGTGCCACCAGTGATACCTCGGGTGAGGTAGAGACCCAGTACTTC. Its translation: CATSDTSGEVETQYF.

This clonotype was seen a few times. The chain has TRBV29-1 and TRBJ2-5; TRBD1 or TRBD2 may be the D gene (5 bases each). This CDR3 comprises 12 residues. The germline V gene encodes CDR1 SQVTM and CDR2 ANQGSEA. V lost 4 bases and J 2 bases, leaving 8 bases between the germline ends. The CDR3 DNA sequence: TGCAGCGTTGTCGAGGGGCAAGAGACCCAGTACTTC. The encoded protein is CSVVEGQETQYF.

Regarding this clonotype: This sequence may be a read error, since a much larger clone differs from it by one base. This chain joins TRBV12-3 or TRBV12-4 and TRBJ1-2; TRBD1 is a possible D gene (6 bases). The V and J ends lost 4 bases and 1 base respectively, with 13 bases between them. CDR3 length equals 15 residues. The CDR3: CASSWGHLHNYGYTF. CDR3 DNA sequence: TGTGCCAGCAGTTGGGGACACCTACATAACTATGGCTACACCTTC.

This chain uses TRBV7-9 with TRBJ1-4; 10 bases are a match to TRBD1. This CDR3 has 17 residues. V trimming: 4 bases; J trimming: 12 bases; junction bases outside the gene matches: 17. In germline, CDR1 is SEHNR, CDR2 FQNEAQ (reference sequence). The CDR3 loop is CASSSQTPGTGAIELFF. CDR3 DNA sequence: TGTGCCAGCAGCTCACAAACCCCCGGGACAGGGGCCATCGAACTGTTTTTT.

This clonotype was counted ten times or more. This chain uses TRBV12-3 or TRBV12-4 with TRBJ2-1, with D possibly TRBD2 on 6 matching bases. The CDR3 consists of 16 residues. V lost 3 bases, J lost 6 bases, and 18 bases lay in between. The chain's CDR3 is CASSFSVGLGGNEQFF. The CDR3, as DNA: TGTGCCAGCAGTTTTAGTGTCGGTTTGGGAGGCAATGAGCAGTTCTTC.

J is TRBJ2-7 and V is TRBV10-2, with D unclear. The CDR3 contains 13 residues. Trimming took 0 bases from V and 6 from J, leaving 9 bases between them. Germline loops: CDR1 WSHSY, CDR2 SAAADI. DNA of the CDR3: TGCGCCAGCAGTGAGTCGACTCGAGGCGAGCAGTACTTC. Protein: CASSESTRGEQYF.

There are many counts of this clonotype. This chain links TRBV28 with TRBJ1-1; D not certain. CDR3 length: 14 residues. The germline CDR1 and CDR2 sequences are MDHEN and SYDVKM. Trimming pared 2 bases from V and 4 bases from J, leaving 11 bases between. The CDR3 loop is CASSLPGYLTEAFF. In DNA, the CDR3 is TGTGCCAGCAGTTTACCGGGGTACCTCACTGAAGCTTTCTTT.